This T cell receptor (beta chain) was profiled in a study of shared clonotypes between healthy human individuals. Broader study findings: Incompleteness in sorted-subset sequencing, despite large depth, was shown by rarefaction.

The V and J ends lost 0 bases and 0 bases respectively, with 3 bases between them. CDR1 SGDLS and CDR2 YYNGEE come from the germline V gene. The CDR3 length is 13 residues. This clone has a single count. Its target is unknown. Other DNA variants within this sample encode the same CDR3. Healthy HIV-negative adults without recent acute infections or vaccinations served as donors. Adult Caucasians living in Nashville, Tennessee made up all of the donors. Investigators spread the genomic DNA of each subset evenly over several immunoSEQ plates. Sequencing was performed with immunoSEQ multiplex PCR; in TCRdb, only in-frame clones are kept and a portion is missing. The data show about 1 million clones, with about 75% seen just once and 1.4% held by the top ten.

This receptor was obtained from a man younger than 30 in good health. J is TRBJ1-1 and V is TRBV9; D is uncertain. Sample: memory CD4+ T cells sorted from blood. As for subset: CD45RA-negative fraction. CDR3 loop: CASSVGMNTEAFF. The CDR3 DNA reads as TGTGCCAGCAGCGTAGGAATGAACACTGAAGCTTTCTTT. Complete variable domain (other parts from reference TRBV9 and TRBJ1-1): DSGVTQTPKHLITATGQRVTLRCSPRSGDLSVYWYQQSLDQGLQFLIQYYNGEERAKGNILERFSAQQFPDLHSELNLSSLELGDSALYFCASSVGMNTEAFFGQGTRLTVV.